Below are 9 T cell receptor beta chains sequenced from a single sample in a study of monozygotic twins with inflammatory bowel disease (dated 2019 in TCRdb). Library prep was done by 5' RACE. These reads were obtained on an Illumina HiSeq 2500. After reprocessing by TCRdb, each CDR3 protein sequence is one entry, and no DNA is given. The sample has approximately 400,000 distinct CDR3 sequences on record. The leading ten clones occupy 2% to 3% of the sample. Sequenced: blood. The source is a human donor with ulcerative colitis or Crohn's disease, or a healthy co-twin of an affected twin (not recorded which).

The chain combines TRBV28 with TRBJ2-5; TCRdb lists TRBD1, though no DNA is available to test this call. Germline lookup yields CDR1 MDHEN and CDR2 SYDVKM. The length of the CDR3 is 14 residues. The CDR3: CASSFLDSQETQYF.

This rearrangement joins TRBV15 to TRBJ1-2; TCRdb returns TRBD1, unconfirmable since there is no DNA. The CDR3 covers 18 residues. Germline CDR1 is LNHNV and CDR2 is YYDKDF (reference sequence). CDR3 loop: CATSPLGGTGGVSYGYTF.

The CDR3 region is CASSQVSTETQYF. The V and J genes are TRBV4-2 and TRBJ2-5. The germline CDR1 and CDR2 sequences are LGHNA and YNFKEQ. The CDR3 covers 13 residues.

CDR3 residues: CASSLDLGVNGYTF. V is TRBV7-9 and J is TRBJ1-2. CDR3 length: 14 amino acids. Per germline, CDR1 SEHNR and CDR2 FQNEAQ (reference sequence).

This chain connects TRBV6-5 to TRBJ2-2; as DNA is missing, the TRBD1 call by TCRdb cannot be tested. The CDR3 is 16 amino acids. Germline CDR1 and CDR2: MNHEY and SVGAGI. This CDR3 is CASSYQTGWNTGELFF.

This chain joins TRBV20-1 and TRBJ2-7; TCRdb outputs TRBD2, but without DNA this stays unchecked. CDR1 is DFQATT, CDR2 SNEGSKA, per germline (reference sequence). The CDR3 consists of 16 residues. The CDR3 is CSARRTSGGPSYEQYF.

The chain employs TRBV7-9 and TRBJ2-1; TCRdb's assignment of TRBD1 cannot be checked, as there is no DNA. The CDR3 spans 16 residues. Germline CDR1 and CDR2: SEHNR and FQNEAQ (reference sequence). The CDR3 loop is CASSPGGRSSYNEQFF.

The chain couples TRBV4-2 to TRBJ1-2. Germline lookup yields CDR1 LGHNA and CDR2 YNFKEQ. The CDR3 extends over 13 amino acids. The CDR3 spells CASSPERVNGYTF.

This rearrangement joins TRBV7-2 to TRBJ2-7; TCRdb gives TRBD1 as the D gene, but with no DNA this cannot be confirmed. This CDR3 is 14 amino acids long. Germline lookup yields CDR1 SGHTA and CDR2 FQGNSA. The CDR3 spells CASSSTGGAYEQYF.